This T cell receptor beta chain was sequenced for a study of regulatory T cells in long-lasting Graves disease. Arm-PCR of CDR3 regions and iRepertoire HTBI primers were used to build TCR beta libraries. TCRdb reanalysed the multiplex PCR reads using MiXCR and keeps one entry per CDR3 protein. The sample has over 300,000 distinct CDR3 sequences; around 20% are singletons. CDR1 is MNHEY, CDR2 SMNVEV, per germline (reference sequence). This CDR3 comprises 20 residues. J was trimmed by 6 bases and V by 1 base; bases with no gene match: 16. Regarding time point: persistent/refractory GD, antithyroid drugs over 5 years with positive TRAb. Extracted RNA from PBMCs served as the source of the TCR library. By its share, this clonotype is medium-sized.

The receptor was isolated from a female donor with Graves disease. V and J are TRBV27 and TRBJ1-5; 12 nucleotides match TRBD1. This material consisted of peripheral blood mononuclear cells (PBMCs), taken when the disease was refractory, from a patient treated with antithyroid drugs. The CDR3 DNA follows: TGTGCCAGCAGTTTATTCCACGGGACAGGGGGCGATTGGGGTTTTCAGCCCCAGCATTTT. Residues: CASSLFHGTGGDWGFQPQHF.